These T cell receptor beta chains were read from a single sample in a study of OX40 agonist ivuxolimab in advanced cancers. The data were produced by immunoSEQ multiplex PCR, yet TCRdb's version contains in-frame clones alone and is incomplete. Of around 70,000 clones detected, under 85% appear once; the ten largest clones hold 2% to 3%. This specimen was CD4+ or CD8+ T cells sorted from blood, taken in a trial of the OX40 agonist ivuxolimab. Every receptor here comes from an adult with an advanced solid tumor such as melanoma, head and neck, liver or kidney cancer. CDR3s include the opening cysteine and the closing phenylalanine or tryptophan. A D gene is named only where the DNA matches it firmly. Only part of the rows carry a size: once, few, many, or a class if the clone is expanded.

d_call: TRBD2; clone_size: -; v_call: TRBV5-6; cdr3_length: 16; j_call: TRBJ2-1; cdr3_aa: CASSPLAGSSYNEQFF; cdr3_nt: TGTGCCAGCAGCCCATTAGCGGGGAGCTCCTACAATGAGCAGTTCTTC
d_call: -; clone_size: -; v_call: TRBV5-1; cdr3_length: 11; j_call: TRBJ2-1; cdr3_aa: CASRITGEQFF; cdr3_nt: TGCGCCAGCAGGATAACGGGCGAGCAGTTCTTC
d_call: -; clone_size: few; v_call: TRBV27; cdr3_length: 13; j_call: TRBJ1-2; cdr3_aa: CASSIGGWGDYTF; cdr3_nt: TGTGCCAGCAGCATAGGGGGATGGGGGGACTACACCTTC
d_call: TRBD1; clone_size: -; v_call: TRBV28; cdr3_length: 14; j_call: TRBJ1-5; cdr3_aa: CASSAGTGLQPQHF; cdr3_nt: TGTGCCAGCAGTGCCGGGACAGGCCTACAGCCCCAGCATTTT
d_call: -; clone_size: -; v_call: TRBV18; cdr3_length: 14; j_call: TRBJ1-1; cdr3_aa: CASSAGQSGTEAFF; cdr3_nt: TGTGCCAGCTCAGCGGGACAAAGTGGGACTGAAGCTTTCTTT
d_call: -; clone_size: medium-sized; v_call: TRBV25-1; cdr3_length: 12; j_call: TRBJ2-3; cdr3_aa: CASSLSTDTQYF; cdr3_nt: TGTGCCAGCAGCCTTAGCACAGATACGCAGTATTTT
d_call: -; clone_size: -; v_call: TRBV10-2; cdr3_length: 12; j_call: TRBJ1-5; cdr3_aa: CASSWSNQPQHF; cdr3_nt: TGCGCCAGCAGTTGGAGCAATCAGCCCCAGCATTTT
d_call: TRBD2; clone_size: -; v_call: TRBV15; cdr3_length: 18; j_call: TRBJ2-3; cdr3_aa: CATRRDGPSGRAGDTQYF; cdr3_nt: TGTGCCACCAGGAGAGACGGCCCTAGCGGGAGGGCGGGGGATACGCAGTATTTT
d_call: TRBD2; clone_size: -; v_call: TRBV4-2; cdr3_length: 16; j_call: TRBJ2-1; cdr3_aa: CASSQEWAGTNNEQFF; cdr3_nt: TGTGCCAGCAGCCAAGAATGGGCTGGGACTAACAATGAGCAGTTCTTC
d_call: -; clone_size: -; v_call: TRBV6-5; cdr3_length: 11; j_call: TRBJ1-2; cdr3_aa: CASRTDGGYTF; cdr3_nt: TGTGCCAGTAGGACAGACGGAGGCTACACCTTC
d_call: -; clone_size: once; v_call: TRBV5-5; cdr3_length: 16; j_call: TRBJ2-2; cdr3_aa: CASSLALGDGAGELFF; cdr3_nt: TGTGCCAGCAGCTTGGCACTAGGGGATGGGGCCGGGGAGCTGTTTTTT
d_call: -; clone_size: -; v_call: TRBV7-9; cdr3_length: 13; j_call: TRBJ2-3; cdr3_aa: CAGRSSFTDTQYF; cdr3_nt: TGTGCCGGCCGTTCTAGCTTCACAGATACGCAGTATTTT
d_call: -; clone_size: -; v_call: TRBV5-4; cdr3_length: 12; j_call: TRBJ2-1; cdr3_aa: CASSGTINEQFF; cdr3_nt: TGTGCCAGCAGCGGGACCATCAATGAGCAGTTCTTC
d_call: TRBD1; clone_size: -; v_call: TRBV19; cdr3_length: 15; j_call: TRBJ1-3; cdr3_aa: CASSVTGGSGNTIYF; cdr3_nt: TGTGCCAGTAGTGTCACAGGGGGCTCTGGAAACACCATATATTTT
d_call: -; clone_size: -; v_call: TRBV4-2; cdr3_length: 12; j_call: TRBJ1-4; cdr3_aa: CASSQDRGKLFF; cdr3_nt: TGTGCCAGCAGCCAAGATCGAGGAAAACTGTTTTTT
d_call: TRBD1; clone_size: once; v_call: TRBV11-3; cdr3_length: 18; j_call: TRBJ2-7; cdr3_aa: CASSRKDRGLSDRYEQYF; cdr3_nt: TGTGCCAGCAGCCGAAAGGACAGGGGTTTAAGCGACCGGTACGAGCAGTACTTC
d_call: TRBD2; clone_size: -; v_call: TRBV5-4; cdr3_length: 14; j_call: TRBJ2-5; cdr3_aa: CASSPGTIQETQYF; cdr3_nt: TGTGCCAGCAGCCCCGGGACTATTCAAGAGACCCAGTACTTC
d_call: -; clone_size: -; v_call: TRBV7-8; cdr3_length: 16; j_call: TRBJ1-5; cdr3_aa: CASSLYGGVKDQPQHF; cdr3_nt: TGTGCCAGCAGCTTATACGGGGGGGTTAAAGATCAGCCCCAGCATTTT
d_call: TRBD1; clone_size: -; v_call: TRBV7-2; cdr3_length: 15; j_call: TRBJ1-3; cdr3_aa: CASSPGTGAGNTIYF; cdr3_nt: TGTGCCAGCAGCCCCGGGACAGGGGCCGGAAACACCATATATTTT
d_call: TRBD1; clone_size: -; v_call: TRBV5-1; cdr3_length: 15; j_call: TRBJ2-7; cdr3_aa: CASSPGQGVGGEQYF; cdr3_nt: TGCGCCAGCAGCCCGGGACAGGGTGTTGGAGGCGAGCAGTACTTC
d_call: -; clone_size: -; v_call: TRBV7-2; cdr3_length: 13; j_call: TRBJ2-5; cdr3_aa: CASSWRVSETQYF; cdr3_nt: TGTGCCAGCAGCTGGAGGGTCTCGGAGACCCAGTACTTC
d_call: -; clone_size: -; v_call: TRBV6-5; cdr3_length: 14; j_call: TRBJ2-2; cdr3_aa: CASSFQHDTGELFF; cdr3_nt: TGTGCCAGCAGTTTTCAGCATGACACCGGGGAGCTGTTTTTT
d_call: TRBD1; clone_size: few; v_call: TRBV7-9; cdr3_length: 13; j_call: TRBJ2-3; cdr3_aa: CASSPRGPDTQYF; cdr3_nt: TGTGCCAGCAGCCCAAGGGGGCCAGATACGCAGTATTTT
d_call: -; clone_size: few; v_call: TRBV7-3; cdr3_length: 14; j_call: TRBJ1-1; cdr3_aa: CASSFGTMNTEAFF; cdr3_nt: TGTGCCAGCAGCTTCGGGACCATGAACACTGAAGCTTTCTTT